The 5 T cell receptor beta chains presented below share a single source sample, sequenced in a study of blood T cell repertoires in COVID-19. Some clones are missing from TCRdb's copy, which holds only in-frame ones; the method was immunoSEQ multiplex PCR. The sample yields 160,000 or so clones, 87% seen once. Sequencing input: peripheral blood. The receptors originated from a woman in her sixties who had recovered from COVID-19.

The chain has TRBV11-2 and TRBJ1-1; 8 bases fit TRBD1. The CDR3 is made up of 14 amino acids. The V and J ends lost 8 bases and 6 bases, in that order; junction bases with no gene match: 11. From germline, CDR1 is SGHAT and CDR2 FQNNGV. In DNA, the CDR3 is TGTGCCAGCGGAAGTCGCAGGGGGCTCCCTGAAGCTTTCTTT. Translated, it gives CASGSRRGLPEAFF.

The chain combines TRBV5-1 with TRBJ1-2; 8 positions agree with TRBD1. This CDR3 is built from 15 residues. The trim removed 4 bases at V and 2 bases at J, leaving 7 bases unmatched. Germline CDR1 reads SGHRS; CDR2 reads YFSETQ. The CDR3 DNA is TGCGCCAGCAGCACCCGACAGGGGAGAAACTATGGCTACACCTTC. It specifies CASSTRQGRNYGYTF.

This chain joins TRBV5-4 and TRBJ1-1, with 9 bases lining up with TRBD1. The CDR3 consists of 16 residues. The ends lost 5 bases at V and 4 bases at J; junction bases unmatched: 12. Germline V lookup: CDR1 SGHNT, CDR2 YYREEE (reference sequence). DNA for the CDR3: TGTGCCAGCAGTACAGGGGGCACTACTCTGGGCACTGAAGCTTTCTTT. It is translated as CASSTGGTTLGTEAFF.

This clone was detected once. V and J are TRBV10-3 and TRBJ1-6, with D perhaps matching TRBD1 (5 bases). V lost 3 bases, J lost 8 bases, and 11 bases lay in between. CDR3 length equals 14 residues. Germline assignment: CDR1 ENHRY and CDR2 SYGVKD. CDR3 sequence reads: CAISDGGRDSPLHF. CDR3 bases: TGTGCCATCAGTGACGGGGGAAGGGATTCACCCCTCCACTTT.

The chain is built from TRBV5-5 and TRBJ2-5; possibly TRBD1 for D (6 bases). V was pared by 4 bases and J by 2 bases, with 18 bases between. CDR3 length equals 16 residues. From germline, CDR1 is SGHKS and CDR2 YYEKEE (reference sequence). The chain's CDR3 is CASSRENRVEQETQYF. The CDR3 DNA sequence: TGTGCCAGCAGCCGCGAGAACAGGGTGGAACAAGAGACCCAGTACTTC.